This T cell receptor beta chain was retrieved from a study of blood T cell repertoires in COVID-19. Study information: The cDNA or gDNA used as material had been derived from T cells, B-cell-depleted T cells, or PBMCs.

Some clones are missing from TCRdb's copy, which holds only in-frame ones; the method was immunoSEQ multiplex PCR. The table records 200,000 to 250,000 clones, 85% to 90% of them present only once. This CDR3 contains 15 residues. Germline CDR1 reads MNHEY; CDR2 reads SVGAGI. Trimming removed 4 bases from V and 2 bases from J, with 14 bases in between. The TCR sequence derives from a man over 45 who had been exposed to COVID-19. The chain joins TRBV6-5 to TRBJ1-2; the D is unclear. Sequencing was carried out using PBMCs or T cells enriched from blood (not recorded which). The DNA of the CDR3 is TGTGCCAGCAGTTGGGATCGGCGGGTCAACTATGGCTACACCTTC. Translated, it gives CASSWDRRVNYGYTF.